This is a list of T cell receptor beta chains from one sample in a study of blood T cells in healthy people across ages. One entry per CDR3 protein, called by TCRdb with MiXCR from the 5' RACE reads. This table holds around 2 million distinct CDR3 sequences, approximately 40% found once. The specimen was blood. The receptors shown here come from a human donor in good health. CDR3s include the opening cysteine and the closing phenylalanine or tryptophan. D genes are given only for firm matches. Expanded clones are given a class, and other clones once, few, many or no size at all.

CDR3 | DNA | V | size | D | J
CSTRIAGLTDTQYF | TGCAGTACTAGAATAGCGGGGCTCACAGATACGCAGTATTTT | TRBV20-1 | NA | TRBD2 | TRBJ2-3
CASSSLAGITDTQYF | TGTGCCAGTAGTAGTTTAGCAGGAATCACAGATACGCAGTATTTT | TRBV19 | NA | NA | TRBJ2-3
CATSRDLVAGEGYTF | TGTGCCACCAGCAGAGATCTGGTGGCGGGGGAAGGCTACACCTTC | TRBV15 | few | NA | TRBJ1-2
CASSWGPGDGYTF | TGTGCCAGCAGCTGGGGCCCCGGAGATGGCTACACCTTC | TRBV7-3 | NA | NA | TRBJ1-2
CSAQGQSSYEQYF | TGCAGTGCCCAGGGACAGAGCTCCTACGAGCAGTACTTC | TRBV20-1 | few | TRBD1 | TRBJ2-7
CASSGYERADNTQYF | TGTGCCAGCAGTGGTTACGAGCGGGCGGATAATACGCAGTATTTT | TRBV27 | NA | NA | TRBJ2-3
CSVRTGVPKNIQYF | TGCAGCGTACGGACAGGGGTCCCCAAAAACATTCAGTACTTC | TRBV29-1 | NA | TRBD1 | TRBJ2-4
CASRESGYGYTF | TGTGCCAGCAGGGAGTCAGGCTATGGCTACACCTTC | TRBV28 | NA | NA | TRBJ1-2
CASSQPRDRPYEQYF | TGCGCCAGCAGCCAACCCCGGGACCGACCCTACGAGCAGTACTTC | TRBV4-1 | NA | NA | TRBJ2-7
CASSTGLAKNIQYF | TGTGCCAGCAGTACAGGACTAGCCAAAAACATTCAGTACTTC | TRBV28 | few | NA | TRBJ2-4
CASSLLGVALYTEAFF | TGCGCCAGCAGCTTGTTGGGGGTCGCCCTTTACACTGAAGCTTTCTTT | TRBV5-1 | NA | NA | TRBJ1-1
CASSSGSYYEQYF | TGTGCCAGCAGCTCTGGGAGTTACTACGAGCAGTACTTC | TRBV9 | NA | NA | TRBJ2-7
CASSFGYERYF | TGCGCCAGCAGCTTTGGATACGAGCGGTACTTC | TRBV5-1 | NA | NA | TRBJ2-7
CSAPDPQAGREKLFF | TGCAGTGCCCCCGACCCACAGGCCGGTCGTGAAAAACTGTTTTTT | TRBV20-1 | NA | NA | TRBJ1-4
CASSLATGGGYGYTF | TGTGCCAGCAGCTTAGCGACGGGAGGCGGCTATGGCTACACCTTC | TRBV7-9 | NA | NA | TRBJ1-2
CASSQEAAAGANVLTF | TGCGCCAGCAGCCAAGAGGCAGCTGCTGGGGCCAACGTCCTGACTTTC | TRBV4-3 | few | NA | TRBJ2-6
CASSLVFAASPIGKNEQFF | TGCGCCAGCAGCTTGGTATTTGCGGCTTCTCCGATCGGGAAAAATGAGCAGTTCTTC | TRBV5-1 | NA | NA | TRBJ2-1
CASSLQGQAIDTQYF | TGCGCCAGCAGCTTGCAAGGACAAGCGATCGATACGCAGTATTTT | TRBV5-1 | NA | NA | TRBJ2-3
CASSLAFQAPYGYTF | TGTGCCAGCAGCTTAGCGTTCCAGGCTCCCTATGGCTACACCTTC | TRBV7-2 | NA | NA | TRBJ1-2
CSAPTPIAGDNTEAFF | TGCAGTGCCCCAACCCCAATAGCAGGAGACAACACTGAAGCTTTCTTT | TRBV20-1 | NA | NA | TRBJ1-1
CSASNRGLEKLFF | TGCAGTGCTAGTAACAGGGGGCTTGAAAAACTGTTTTTT | TRBV20-1 | NA | TRBD1 | TRBJ1-4
CASSSDETSILSEFF | TGTGCCAGCAGCTCCGACGAGACTAGCATCCTATCAGAGTTCTTC | TRBV7-2 | NA | TRBD2 | TRBJ2-1
CSARAGSGGSSYEQYF | TGCAGTGCTAGAGCCGGTAGCGGGGGGAGCTCCTACGAGCAGTACTTC | TRBV20-1 | few | TRBD2 | TRBJ2-7
CASSPNKATQYF | TGTGCCAGCAGCCCCAACAAAGCGACCCAGTACTTC | TRBV7-2 | NA | NA | TRBJ2-5
CASSRRQGDGYTF | TGTGCCAGCAGTCGTCGACAGGGAGATGGCTACACCTTC | TRBV7-9 | NA | TRBD1 | TRBJ1-2
CSAGGGKNIQYF | TGCAGTGCTGGGGGGGGCAAAAACATTCAGTACTTC | TRBV20-1 | NA | TRBD2 | TRBJ2-4
CSARGPGGRYEQYF | TGCAGTGCTAGAGGTCCAGGGGGCAGGTACGAGCAGTACTTC | TRBV20-1 | NA | TRBD1 | TRBJ2-7
CASSYSPYSRTRSNEQFF | TGTGCCAGCAGTTACTCCCCATACTCGAGGACTAGAAGCAATGAGCAGTTCTTC | TRBV6-2/TRBV6-3 | few | TRBD2 | TRBJ2-1
CASSHRLSGSTDTQYF | TGTGCCAGCAGCCACCGCCTCTCCGGTAGCACAGATACGCAGTATTTT | TRBV12-3/TRBV12-4 | NA | NA | TRBJ2-3
CASGLAGAYEQYF | TGTGCCAGCGGACTAGCGGGGGCCTACGAGCAGTACTTC | TRBV27 | NA | TRBD2 | TRBJ2-7
CSAKILRETETQYF | TGCAGTGCTAAGATACTAAGAGAGACCGAGACCCAGTACTTC | TRBV20-1 | NA | NA | TRBJ2-5
CASSQESAGELFF | TGCGCCAGCAGCCAAGAGTCGGCCGGGGAGCTGTTTTTT | TRBV4-3 | NA | NA | TRBJ2-2
CAAAGTGAPNTEAFF | TGTGCCGCAGCCGGGACAGGGGCTCCGAACACTGAAGCTTTCTTT | TRBV12-3/TRBV12-4 | once | TRBD1 | TRBJ1-1
CATSRGGSGGGYTF | TGTGCCACCAGCAGAGGGGGGTCCGGCGGAGGCTACACCTTC | TRBV15 | few | NA | TRBJ1-2
CASSPGQRPYEQYF | TGTGCCAGCAGCCCCGGACAGCGTCCCTACGAGCAGTACTTC | TRBV7-2 | NA | NA | TRBJ2-7
CASSWTSGGGINEQFF | TGTGCCAGCAGTTGGACTAGCGGGGGGGGCATAAATGAGCAGTTCTTC | TRBV12-3/TRBV12-4 | few | TRBD2 | TRBJ2-1
CASSLTRSGTEAFF | TGTGCCAGCAGCTTGACTCGAAGTGGGACTGAAGCTTTCTTT | TRBV7-2 | NA | NA | TRBJ1-1
CASSYSTRAAPLHF | TGTGCCAGCAGTTACTCGACCCGCGCTGCACCCCTCCACTTT | TRBV6-6 | few | NA | TRBJ1-6
CSAKGTSGGARQYF | TGCAGTGCCAAAGGGACTAGCGGGGGGGCGAGGCAGTATTTT | TRBV20-1 | few | TRBD2 | TRBJ2-3
CASSSGSSRCEQYF | TGTGCCAGCAGTTCGGGATCATCGCGCTGCGAGCAGTACTTC | TRBV6-2/TRBV6-3 | NA | NA | TRBJ2-7
CSVVGGQGADEQFF | TGCAGCGTTGTGGGGGGACAGGGGGCGGATGAGCAGTTCTTC | TRBV29-1 | NA | TRBD1 | TRBJ2-1
CASSLVFGAGGQDTQYF | TGTGCCAGCAGCTTAGTGTTTGGAGCGGGGGGGCAAGATACGCAGTATTTT | TRBV7-2 | few | TRBD2 | TRBJ2-3
CASSLGRGNDEQFF | TGTGCCAGCAGCTTGGGACGGGGTAACGATGAGCAGTTCTTC | TRBV5-6 | few | NA | TRBJ2-1
CASSLGRTGRESGYTF | TGTGCCAGCAGCTTAGGGAGGACAGGGAGGGAGTCTGGCTACACCTTC | TRBV7-2 | NA | TRBD1 | TRBJ1-2
CASSPDTGTEAFF | TGTGCCAGCAGCCCAGACACGGGCACTGAAGCTTTCTTT | TRBV7-3 | NA | NA | TRBJ1-1
CATSREQDTEAFF | TGTGCCACCAGCAGAGAGCAGGACACCGAAGCTTTCTTT | TRBV15 | once | NA | TRBJ1-1
CSVAPSGGDEQYF | TGCAGCGTTGCGCCCTCCGGTGGCGACGAGCAGTACTTC | TRBV29-1 | many | NA | TRBJ2-7
CSARTLLAGAYEQYF | TGCAGTGCTAGAACTTTACTAGCGGGGGCCTACGAGCAGTACTTC | TRBV20-1 | few | TRBD2 | TRBJ2-7
CASSPTLADYGYTF | TGTGCCAGCAGCCCTACCCTTGCTGACTATGGCTACACCTTC | TRBV7-2 | few | NA | TRBJ1-2
CASTRGWGTEAFF | TGTGCCAGCACCCGTGGATGGGGCACTGAAGCTTTCTTT | TRBV6-2/TRBV6-3 | NA | NA | TRBJ1-1
CATRLYSPLPGQPRYEQYF | TGTGCCACCAGACTTTATTCCCCCCTCCCGGGACAGCCTCGCTACGAGCAGTACTTC | TRBV24-1 | many | TRBD1 | TRBJ2-7